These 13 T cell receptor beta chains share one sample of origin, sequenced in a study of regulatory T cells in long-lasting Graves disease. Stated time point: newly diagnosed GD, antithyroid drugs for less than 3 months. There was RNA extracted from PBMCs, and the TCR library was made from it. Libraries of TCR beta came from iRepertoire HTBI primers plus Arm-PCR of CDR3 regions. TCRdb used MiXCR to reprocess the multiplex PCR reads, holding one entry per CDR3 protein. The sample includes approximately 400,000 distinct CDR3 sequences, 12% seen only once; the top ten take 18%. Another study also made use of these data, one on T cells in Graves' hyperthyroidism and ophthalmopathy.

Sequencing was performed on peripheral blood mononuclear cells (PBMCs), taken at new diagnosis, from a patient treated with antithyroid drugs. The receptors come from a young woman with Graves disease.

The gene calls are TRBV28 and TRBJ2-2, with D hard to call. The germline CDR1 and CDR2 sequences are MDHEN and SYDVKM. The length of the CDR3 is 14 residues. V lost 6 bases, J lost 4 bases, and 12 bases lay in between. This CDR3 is CASSPVPSTGELFF. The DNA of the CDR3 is TGTGCCAGCAGCCCCGTCCCGTCCACCGGGGAGCTGTTTTTT.

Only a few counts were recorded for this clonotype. The CDR3 here is CASSFSRDNEQFF. In DNA, the CDR3 is TGTGCCAGCAGCTTTTCCAGGGACAATGAGCAGTTCTTC. This chain links TRBV7-2 with TRBJ2-1, with D maybe TRBD1 (5 bases). This CDR3 spans 13 amino acids. CDR1 SGHTA and CDR2 FQGNSA come from the germline V gene. The ends were cut back, 3 bases at V and 5 bases at J, with 8 bases in the middle.

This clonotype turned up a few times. This chain's CDR3 is CASSETGWAGPKKLFF. The CDR3 region has the DNA TGTGCCAGCAGTGAGACAGGGTGGGCAGGGCCGAAAAAACTGTTTTTT. The rearrangement uses TRBV25-1 and TRBJ1-4; 7 positions agree with TRBD1. Looked up from germline, CDR1 is MGHDK and CDR2 is SYGVNS. The CDR3 totals 16 residues. V lost 3 bases to trimming and J lost 9 bases; unmatched junction nucleotides: 13.

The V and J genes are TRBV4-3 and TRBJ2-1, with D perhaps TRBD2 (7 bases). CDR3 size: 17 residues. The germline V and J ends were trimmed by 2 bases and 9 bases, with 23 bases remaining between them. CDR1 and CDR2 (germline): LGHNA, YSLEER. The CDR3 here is CASSQPGERGGRGEQFF. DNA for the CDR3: TGCGCCAGCAGCCAACCTGGAGAGAGGGGGGGCCGCGGTGAGCAGTTCTTC.

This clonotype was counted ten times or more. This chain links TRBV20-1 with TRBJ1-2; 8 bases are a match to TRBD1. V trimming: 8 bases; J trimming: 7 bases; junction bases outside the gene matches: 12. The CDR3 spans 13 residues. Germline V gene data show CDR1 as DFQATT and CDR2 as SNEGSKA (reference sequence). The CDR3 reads CSPDRGGGGGYTF. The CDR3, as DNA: TGCAGTCCCGACAGGGGTGGAGGAGGTGGCTACACCTTC.

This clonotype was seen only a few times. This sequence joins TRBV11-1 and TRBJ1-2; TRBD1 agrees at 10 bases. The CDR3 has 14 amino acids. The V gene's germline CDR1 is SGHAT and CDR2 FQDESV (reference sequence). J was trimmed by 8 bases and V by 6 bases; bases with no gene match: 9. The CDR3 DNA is TGTGCCAGCAGTTCAGCGACAGGGGGCGCGGGCTACACCTTC. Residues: CASSSATGGAGYTF.

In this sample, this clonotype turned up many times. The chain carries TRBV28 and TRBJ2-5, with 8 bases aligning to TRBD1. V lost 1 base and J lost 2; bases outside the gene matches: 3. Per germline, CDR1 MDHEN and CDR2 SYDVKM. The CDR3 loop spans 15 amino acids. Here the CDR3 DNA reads TGTGCCAGCAGTTTATCCGGACAGGGACAAGAGACCCAGTACTTC. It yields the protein CASSLSGQGQETQYF.

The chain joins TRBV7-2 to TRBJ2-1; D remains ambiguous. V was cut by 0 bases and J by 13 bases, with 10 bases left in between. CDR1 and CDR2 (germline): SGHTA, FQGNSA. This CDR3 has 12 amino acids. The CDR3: CASSLALPDQFF. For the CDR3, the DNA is TGTGCCAGCAGCTTAGCCCTCCCTGATCAGTTCTTC.

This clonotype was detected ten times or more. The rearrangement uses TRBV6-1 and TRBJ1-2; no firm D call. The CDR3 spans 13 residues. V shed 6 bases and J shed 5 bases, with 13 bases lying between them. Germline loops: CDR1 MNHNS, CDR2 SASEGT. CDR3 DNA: TGTGCCAGCAGACCCTGGAGTGCTTATGGCTACACCTTC. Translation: CASRPWSAYGYTF.

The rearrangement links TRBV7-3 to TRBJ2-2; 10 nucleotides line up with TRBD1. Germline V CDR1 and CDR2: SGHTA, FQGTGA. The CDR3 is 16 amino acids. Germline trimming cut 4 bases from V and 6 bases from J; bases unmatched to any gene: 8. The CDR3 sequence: CASSSAGTGAPGELFF. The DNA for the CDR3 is TGTGCCAGCAGCTCCGCCGGGACAGGGGCCCCCGGGGAGCTGTTTTTT.

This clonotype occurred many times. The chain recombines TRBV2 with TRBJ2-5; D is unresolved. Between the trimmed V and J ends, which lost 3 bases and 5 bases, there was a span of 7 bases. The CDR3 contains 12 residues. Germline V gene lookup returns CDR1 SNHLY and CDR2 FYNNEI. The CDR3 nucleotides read TGTGCCAGCAGTGACGTGCCGGAGACCCAGTACTTC. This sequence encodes CASSDVPETQYF.

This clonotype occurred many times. CDR3 DNA sequence: TGTGCCATCAGTGAAGATGAGGGCGTACACGAGCAGTACTTC. It codes for CAISEDEGVHEQYF. The rearrangement joins TRBV10-3 to TRBJ2-7; D is possibly TRBD2 (5 bases). CDR1 is ENHRY, CDR2 SYGVKD, per germline. The CDR3 is 14 amino acids. Deletions cut 3 bases from V and 5 bases from J, with 14 bases between.

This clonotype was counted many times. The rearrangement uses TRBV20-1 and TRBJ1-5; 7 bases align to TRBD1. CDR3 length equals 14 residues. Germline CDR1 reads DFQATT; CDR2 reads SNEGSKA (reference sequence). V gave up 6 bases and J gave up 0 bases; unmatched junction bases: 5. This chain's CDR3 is CSAAGTDSNQPQHF. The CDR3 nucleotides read TGCAGTGCGGCCGGGACAGATAGCAATCAGCCCCAGCATTTT.